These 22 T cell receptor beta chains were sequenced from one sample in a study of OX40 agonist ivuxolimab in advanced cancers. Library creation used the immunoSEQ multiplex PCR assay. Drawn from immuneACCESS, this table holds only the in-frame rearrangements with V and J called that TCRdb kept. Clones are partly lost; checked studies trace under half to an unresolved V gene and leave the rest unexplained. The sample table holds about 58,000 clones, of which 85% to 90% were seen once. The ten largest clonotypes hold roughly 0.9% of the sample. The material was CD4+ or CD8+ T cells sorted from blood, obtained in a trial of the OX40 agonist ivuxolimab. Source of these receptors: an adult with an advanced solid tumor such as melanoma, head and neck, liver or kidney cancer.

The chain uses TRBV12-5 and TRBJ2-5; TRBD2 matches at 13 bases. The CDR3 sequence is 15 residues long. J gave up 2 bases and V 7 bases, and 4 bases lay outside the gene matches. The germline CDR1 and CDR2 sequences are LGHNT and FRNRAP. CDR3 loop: CASAPGLAGQETQYF. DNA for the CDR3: TGTGCTAGTGCCCCGGGACTAGCGGGGCAAGAGACCCAGTACTTC.

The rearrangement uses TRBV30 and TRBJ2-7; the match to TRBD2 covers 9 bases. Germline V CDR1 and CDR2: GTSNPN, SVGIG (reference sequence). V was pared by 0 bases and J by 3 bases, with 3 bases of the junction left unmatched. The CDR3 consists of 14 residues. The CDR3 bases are TGTGCCTGGAGTGTAAAGCGGGGGGACTACGAGCAGTACTTC. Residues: CAWSVKRGDYEQYF.

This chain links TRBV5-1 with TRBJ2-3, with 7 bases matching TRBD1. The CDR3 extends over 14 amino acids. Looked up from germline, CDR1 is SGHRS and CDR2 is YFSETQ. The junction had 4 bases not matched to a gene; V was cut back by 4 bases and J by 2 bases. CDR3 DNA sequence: TGCGCCAGCAGCGTGACAGGGCACACAGATACGCAGTATTTT. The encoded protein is CASSVTGHTDTQYF.

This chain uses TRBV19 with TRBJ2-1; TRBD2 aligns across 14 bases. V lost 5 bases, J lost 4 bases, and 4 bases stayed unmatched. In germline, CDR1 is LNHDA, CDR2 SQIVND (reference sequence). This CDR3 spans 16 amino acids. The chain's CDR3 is CASSRLAGGPYNEQFF. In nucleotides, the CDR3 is TGTGCCAGTAGTCGACTAGCGGGGGGGCCGTACAATGAGCAGTTCTTC.

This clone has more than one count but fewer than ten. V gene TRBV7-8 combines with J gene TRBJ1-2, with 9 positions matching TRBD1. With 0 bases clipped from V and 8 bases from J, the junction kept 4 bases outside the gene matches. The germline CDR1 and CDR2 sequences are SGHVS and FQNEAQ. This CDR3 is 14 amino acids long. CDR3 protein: CASSLAGQGFGYTF. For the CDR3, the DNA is TGTGCCAGCAGCTTAGCGGGACAGGGTTTCGGCTACACCTTC.

CDR3 DNA: TGTGCCAGCAGCGAAACTAGCGGGGGGAACAATGAGCAGTTCTTC. This encodes CASSETSGGNNEQFF. This chain links TRBV7-7 with TRBJ2-1, with 12 bases identical to TRBD2. Trimming took 5 bases from V and 5 from J; bases not matched to a gene: 4. This CDR3 region has 15 residues. Germline CDR1 reads SSHAT; CDR2 reads FNYEAQ (reference sequence).

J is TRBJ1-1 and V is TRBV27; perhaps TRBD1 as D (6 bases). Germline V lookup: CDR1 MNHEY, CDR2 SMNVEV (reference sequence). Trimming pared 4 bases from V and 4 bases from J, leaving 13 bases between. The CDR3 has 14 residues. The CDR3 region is CASSSGQGSTEAFF. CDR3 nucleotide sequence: TGTGCCAGCAGTTCAGGGCAGGGGTCCACTGAAGCTTTCTTT.

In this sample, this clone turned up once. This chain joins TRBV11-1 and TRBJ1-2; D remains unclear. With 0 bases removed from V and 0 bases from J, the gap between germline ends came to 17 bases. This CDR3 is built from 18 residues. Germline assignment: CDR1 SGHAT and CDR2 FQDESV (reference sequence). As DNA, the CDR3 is TGTGCCAGCAGCTTAGCACCAATCCGGGTCCAAGCTAACTATGGCTACACCTTC. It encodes CASSLAPIRVQANYGYTF.

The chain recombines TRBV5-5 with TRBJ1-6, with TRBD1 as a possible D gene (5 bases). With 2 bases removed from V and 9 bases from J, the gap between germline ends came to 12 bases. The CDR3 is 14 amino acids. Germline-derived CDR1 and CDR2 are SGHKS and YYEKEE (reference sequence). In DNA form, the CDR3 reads TGTGCCAGCAGCTTCGGGGGACTCGTTTCACCCCTCCACTTT. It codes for CASSFGGLVSPLHF.

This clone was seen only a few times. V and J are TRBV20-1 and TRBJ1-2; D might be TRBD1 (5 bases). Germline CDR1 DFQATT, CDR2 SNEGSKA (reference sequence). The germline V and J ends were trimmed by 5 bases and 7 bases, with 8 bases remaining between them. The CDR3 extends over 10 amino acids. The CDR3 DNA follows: TGCAGTGCTTGGAGGGGTGGCTACACCTTC. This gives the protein CSAWRGGYTF.

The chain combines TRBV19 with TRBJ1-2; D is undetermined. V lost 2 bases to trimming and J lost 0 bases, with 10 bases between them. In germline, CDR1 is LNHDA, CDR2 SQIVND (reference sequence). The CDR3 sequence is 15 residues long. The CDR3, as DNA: TGTGCCAGTAGTATAACCGTGATAACTAACTATGGCTACACCTTC. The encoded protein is CASSITVITNYGYTF. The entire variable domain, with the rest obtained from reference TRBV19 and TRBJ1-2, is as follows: DGGITQSPKYLFRKEGQNVTLSCEQNLNHDAMYWYRQDPGQGLRLIYYSQIVNDFQKGDIAEGYSVSREKKESFPLTVTSAQKNPTAFYLCASSITVITNYGYTFGSGTRLTVV.

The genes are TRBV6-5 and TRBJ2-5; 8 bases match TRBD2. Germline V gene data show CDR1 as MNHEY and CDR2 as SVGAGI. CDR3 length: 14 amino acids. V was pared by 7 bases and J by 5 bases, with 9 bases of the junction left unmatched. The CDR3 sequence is CASNRRGAVETQYF. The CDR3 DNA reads TGTGCCAGCAACAGGCGGGGGGCCGTGGAGACCCAGTACTTC.

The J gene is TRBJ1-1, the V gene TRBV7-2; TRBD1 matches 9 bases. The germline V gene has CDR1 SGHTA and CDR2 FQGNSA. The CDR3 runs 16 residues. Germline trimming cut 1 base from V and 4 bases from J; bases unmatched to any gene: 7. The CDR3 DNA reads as TGTGCCAGCAGCTTAGTGGCGGGACAGGGTGTCACTGAAGCTTTCTTT. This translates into CASSLVAGQGVTEAFF.

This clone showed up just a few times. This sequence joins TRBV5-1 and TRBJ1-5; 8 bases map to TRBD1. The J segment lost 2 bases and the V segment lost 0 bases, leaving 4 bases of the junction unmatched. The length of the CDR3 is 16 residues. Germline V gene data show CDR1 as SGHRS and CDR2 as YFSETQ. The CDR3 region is CASSLDGTGGNQPQHF. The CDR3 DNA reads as TGCGCCAGCAGCTTGGACGGGACAGGTGGCAATCAGCCCCAGCATTTT. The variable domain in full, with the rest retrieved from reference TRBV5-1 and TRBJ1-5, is KAGVTQTPRYLIKTRGQQVTLSCSPISGHRSVSWYQQTPGQGLQFLFEYFSETQRNKGNFPGRFSGRQFSNSRSEMNVSTLELGDSALYLCASSLDGTGGNQPQHFGDGTRLSIL.

The CDR3 DNA is TGTGCCAGCAGCCTCCAGGGGGACTCTGGAAACACCATATATTTT. This codes for CASSLQGDSGNTIYF. The gene calls are TRBV4-2 and TRBJ1-3, with TRBD1 matching over 7 bases. The junction had 3 bases not matched to a gene; V was cut back by 4 bases and J by 0 bases. In germline, CDR1 is LGHNA, CDR2 YNFKEQ. The CDR3 spans 15 residues.

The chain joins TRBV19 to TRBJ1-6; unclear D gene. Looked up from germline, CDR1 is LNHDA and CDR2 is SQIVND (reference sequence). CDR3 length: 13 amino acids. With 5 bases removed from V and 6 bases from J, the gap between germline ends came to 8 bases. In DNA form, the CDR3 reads TGTGCCAGTAGTCAGCTGATTAATTCACCCCTCCACTTT. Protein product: CASSQLINSPLHF.

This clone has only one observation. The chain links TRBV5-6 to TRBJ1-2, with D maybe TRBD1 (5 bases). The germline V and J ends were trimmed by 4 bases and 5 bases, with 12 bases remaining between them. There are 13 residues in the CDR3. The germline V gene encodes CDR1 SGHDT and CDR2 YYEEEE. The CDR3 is CASSRRDGYGYTF. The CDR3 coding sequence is TGTGCCAGCAGCCGGCGGGACGGTTATGGCTACACCTTC.

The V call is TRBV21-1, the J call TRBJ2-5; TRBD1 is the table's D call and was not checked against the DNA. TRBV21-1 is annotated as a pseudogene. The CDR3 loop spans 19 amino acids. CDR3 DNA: TGTGCCAGCAGCAAAGTGCCCGACAGGGGGGGCCGATTTCAAGAGACCCAGTACTTC. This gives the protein CASSKVPDRGGRFQETQYF.

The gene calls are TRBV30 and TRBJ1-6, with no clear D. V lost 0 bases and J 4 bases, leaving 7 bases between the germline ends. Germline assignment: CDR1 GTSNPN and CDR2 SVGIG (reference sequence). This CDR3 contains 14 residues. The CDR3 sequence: CAWSVRQYNSPLHF. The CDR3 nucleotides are TGTGCCTGGAGTGTACGGCAGTATAATTCACCCCTCCACTTT.

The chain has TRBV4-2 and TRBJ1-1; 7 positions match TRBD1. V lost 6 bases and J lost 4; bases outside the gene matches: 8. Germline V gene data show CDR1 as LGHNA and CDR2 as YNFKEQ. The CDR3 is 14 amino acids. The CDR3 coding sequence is TGTGCCAGCAGGCGAACAGGGGCGGGCACTGAAGCTTTCTTT. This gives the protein CASRRTGAGTEAFF.

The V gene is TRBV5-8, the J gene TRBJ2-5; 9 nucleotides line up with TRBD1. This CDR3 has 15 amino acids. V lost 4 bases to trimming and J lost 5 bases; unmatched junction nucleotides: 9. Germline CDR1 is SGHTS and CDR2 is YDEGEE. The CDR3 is CASSGGTGILETQYF. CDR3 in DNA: TGTGCCAGCAGCGGCGGGACAGGGATATTGGAGACCCAGTACTTC. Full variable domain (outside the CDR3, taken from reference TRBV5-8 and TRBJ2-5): EAGVTQSPTHLIKTRGQQATLRCSPISGHTSVYWYQQALGLGLQFLLWYDEGEERNRGNFPPRFSGRQFPNYSSELNVNALELEDSALYLCASSGGTGILETQYFGPGTRLLVL.

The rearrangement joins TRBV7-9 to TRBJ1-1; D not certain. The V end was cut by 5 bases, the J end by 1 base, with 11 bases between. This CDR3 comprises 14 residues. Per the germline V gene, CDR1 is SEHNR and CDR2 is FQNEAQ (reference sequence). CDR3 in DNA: TGTGCCAGCAGCGCTCTCTTGGGGAACACTGAAGCTTTCTTT. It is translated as CASSALLGNTEAFF.